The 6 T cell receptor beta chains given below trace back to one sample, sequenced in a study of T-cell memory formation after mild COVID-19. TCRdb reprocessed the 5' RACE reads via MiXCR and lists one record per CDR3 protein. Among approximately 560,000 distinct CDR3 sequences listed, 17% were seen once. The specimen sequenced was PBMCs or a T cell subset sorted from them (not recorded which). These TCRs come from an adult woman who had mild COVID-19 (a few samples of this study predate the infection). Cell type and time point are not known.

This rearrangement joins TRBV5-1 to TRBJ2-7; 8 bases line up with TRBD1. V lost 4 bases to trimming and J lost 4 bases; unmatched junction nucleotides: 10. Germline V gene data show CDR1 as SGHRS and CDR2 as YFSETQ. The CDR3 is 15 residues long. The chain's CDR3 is CASSPGTGMGYEQYF. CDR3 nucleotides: TGCGCCAGCAGCCCAGGGACAGGAATGGGTTACGAGCAGTACTTC.

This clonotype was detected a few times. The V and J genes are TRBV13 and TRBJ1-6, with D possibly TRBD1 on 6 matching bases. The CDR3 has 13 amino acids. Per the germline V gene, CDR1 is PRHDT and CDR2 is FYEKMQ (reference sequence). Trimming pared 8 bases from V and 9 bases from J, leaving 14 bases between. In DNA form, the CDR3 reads TGTGCCAGCCTAGGGGGGACCCGTTCACCCCTCCACTTT. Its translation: CASLGGTRSPLHF.

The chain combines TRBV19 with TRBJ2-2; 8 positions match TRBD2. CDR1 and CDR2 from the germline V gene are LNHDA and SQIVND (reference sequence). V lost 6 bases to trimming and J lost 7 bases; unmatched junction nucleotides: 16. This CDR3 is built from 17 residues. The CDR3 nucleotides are TGTGCCAGTAGAAATCTTCGGGAGGGGCGTAGTGGCGGGGAGCTGTTTTTT. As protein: CASRNLREGRSGGELFF.

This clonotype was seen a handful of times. DNA for the CDR3: TGTGCCAGCAGTGAAACTCGAATTAGTGGTGAGCAGTTCTTC. The encoded protein is CASSETRISGEQFF. This sequence joins TRBV2 and TRBJ2-1; D unclear. Trimming cost V 2 bases and J 9 bases, with 14 bases left between them. This CDR3 is built from 14 residues. Germline CDR1 reads SNHLY; CDR2 reads FYNNEI. Filled out from reference TRBV2 and TRBJ2-1, the complete variable domain reads EPEVTQTPSHQVTQMGQEVILRCVPISNHLYFYWYRQILGQKVEFLVSFYNNEISEKSEIFDDQFSVERPDGSNFTLKIRSTKLEDSAMYFCASSETRISGEQFFGPGTRLTVL.

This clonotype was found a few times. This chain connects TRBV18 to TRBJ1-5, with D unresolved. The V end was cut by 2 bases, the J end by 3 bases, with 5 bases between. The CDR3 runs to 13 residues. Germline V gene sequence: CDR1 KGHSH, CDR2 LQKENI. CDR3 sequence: CASSPGNNQPQHF. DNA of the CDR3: TGTGCCAGCTCACCAGGCAACAATCAGCCCCAGCATTTT.

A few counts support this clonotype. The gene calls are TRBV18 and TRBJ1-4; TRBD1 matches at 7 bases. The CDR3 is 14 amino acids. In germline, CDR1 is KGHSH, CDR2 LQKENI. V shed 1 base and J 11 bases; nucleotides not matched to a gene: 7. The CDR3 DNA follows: TGTGCCAGCTCACCACAGGGGGCCCACGACAAACTGTTTTTT. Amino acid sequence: CASSPQGAHDKLFF.